This T cell receptor (beta chain) was recovered during a study of cytomegalovirus exposure and HLA in healthy donors. Notes on the study in general: Through in vitro validation, a few CMV-associated chains were shown to be specific for CMV antigens. It was reported in a later analysis that an Asian-associated ancestry cluster showed fewer N-insertions than the 666-donor mean. Later analysis found that TCR beta chains associated with HLA were more clonally expanded than other, equally common chains.

PCR used 60 Vbeta primers and 13 Jbeta primers. Sequencing was performed with immunoSEQ multiplex PCR; in TCRdb, only in-frame clones are kept and a portion is missing. The repertoire has roughly 84,000 clones, approximately 79% of them found once; the top ten carry under 15%. This clone was seen only a few times. The target antigen is unknown. The germline V and J ends were trimmed by 5 bases and 6 bases, with 13 bases remaining between them. This CDR3 has 13 amino acids. Germline V gives CDR1 MNHNS, CDR2 SASEGT. Healthy bone marrow donors supplied every sample. The sequence derives from a human donor in good health. The V call is TRBV6-1, the J call TRBJ1-1, with D perhaps matching TRBD1 (5 bases). The sample taken for sequencing was PBMCs. CDR3 loop: CASSNRQQSEAFF. CDR3 in DNA: TGTGCCAGCAGTAACAGGCAGCAGTCTGAAGCTTTCTTT.